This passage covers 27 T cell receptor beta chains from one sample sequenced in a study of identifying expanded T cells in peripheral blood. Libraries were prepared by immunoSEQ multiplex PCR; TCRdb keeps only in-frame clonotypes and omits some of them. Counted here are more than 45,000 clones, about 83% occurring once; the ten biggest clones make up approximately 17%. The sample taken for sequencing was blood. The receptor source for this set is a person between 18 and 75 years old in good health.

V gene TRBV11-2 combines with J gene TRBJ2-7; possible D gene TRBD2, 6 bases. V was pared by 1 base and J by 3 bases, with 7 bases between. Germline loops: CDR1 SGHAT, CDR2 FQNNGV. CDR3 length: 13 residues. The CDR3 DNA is TGTGCCAGCAGCTTAGTGGGGGGCTACGAGCAGTACTTC. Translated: CASSLVGGYEQYF.

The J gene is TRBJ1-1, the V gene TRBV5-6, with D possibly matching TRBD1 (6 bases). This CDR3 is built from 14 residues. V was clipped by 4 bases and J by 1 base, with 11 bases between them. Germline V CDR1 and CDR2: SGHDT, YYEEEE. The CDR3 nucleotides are TGTGCCAGCAGCCTACAGGGAGGGAACACTGAAGCTTTCTTT. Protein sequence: CASSLQGGNTEAFF.

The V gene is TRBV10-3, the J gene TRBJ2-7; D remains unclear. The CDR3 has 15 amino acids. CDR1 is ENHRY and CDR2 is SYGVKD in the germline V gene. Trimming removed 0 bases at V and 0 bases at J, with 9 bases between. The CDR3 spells CAISESYGPSYEQYF. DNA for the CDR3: TGTGCCATCAGTGAGTCGTATGGGCCCTCCTACGAGCAGTACTTC.

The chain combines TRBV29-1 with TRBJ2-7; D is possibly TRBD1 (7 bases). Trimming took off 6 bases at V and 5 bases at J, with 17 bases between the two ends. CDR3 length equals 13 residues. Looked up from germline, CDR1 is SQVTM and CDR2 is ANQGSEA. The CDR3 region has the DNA TGCAGCGTGGGGGGTACAGGGGCTAACGAGCAGTACTTC. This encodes CSVGGTGANEQYF.

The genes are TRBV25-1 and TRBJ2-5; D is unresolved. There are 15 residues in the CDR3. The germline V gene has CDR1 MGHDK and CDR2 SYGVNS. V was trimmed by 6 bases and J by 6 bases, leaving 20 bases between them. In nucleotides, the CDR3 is TGTGCCAGCAGCCACTCCGACACCCGCGTGAAGACCCAGTACTTC. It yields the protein CASSHSDTRVKTQYF.

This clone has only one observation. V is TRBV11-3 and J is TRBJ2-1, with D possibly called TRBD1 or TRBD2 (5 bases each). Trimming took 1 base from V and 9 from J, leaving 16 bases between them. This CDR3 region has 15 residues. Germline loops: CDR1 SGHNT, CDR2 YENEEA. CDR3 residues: CASSLVGLTGGEQFF. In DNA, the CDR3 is TGTGCCAGCAGCTTAGTCGGTCTTACTGGGGGTGAGCAGTTCTTC.

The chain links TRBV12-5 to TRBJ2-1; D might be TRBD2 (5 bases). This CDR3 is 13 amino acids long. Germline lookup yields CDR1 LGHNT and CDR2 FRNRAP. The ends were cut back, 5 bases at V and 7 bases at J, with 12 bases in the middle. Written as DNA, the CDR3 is TGTGCTAGTGGTCCGGGGAGATGGAATGAGCAGTTCTTC. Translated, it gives CASGPGRWNEQFF.

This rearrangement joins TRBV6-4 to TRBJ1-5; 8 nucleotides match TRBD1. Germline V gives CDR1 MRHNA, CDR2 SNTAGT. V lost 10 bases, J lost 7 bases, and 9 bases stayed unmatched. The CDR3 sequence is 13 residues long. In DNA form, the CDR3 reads TGTGCCATTGGCGACAGGGGTCGACAGCCCCAGCATTTT. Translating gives CAIGDRGRQPQHF.

The CDR3 loop reads CASSLGQVNSGANVLTF. The CDR3 nucleotides read TGCGCCAGCAGCCTCGGACAGGTTAACTCTGGGGCCAACGTCCTGACTTTC. This chain connects TRBV4-3 to TRBJ2-6; TRBD1 aligns across 7 bases. Germline V gene lookup returns CDR1 LGHNA and CDR2 YSLEER. The CDR3 spans 17 residues. The V segment lost 4 bases and the J segment 0 bases; nucleotides outside the gene matches: 6.

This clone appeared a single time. CDR3 sequence: CASSRDAAGSIEQYF. The CDR3 DNA is TGTGCCAGCAGCCGTGACGCGGCTGGGTCTATAGAGCAGTACTTC. This chain uses TRBV7-6 with TRBJ2-7; D is unresolved. The germline V and J ends were trimmed by 5 bases and 7 bases, with 21 bases remaining between them. The CDR3 consists of 15 residues. In germline, CDR1 is SGHVS, CDR2 FNYEAQ.

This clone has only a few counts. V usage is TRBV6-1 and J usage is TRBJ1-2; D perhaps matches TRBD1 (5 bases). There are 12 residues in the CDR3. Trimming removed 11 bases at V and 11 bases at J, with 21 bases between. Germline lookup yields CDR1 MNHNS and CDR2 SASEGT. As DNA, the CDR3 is TGTGCCGCCCGCCGGGACCTTCACCGGTACACCTTC. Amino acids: CAARRDLHRYTF.

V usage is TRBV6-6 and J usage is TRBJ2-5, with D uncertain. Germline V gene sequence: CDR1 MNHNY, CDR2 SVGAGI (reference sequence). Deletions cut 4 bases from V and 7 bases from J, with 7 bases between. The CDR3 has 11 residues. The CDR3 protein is CASSSGGTQYF. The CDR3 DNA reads TGTGCCAGCAGTTCTGGCGGGACCCAGTACTTC.

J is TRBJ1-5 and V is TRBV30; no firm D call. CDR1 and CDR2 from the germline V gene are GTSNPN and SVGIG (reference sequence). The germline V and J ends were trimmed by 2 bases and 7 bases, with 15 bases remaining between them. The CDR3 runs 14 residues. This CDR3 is CAWSFPRGGQPQHF. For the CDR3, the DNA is TGTGCCTGGAGTTTCCCCCGAGGAGGGCAGCCCCAGCATTTT.

Here the CDR3 reads CATNWGEDKRSYNSPLHF. CDR3 coding DNA: TGTGCCACCAACTGGGGGGAAGATAAGAGGTCCTATAATTCACCCCTCCACTTT. The chain has TRBV2 and TRBJ1-6; D perhaps matches TRBD1 (5 bases). Germline assignment: CDR1 SNHLY and CDR2 FYNNEI. The CDR3 is made up of 18 amino acids. V shed 10 bases and J shed 1 base, with 23 bases lying between them.

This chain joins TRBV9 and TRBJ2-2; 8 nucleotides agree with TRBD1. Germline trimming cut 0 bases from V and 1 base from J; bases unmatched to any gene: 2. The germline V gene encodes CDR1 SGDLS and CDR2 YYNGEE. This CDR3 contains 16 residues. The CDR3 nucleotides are TGTGCCAGCAGCGTAGCCGGGACAGGGAACACCGGGGAGCTGTTTTTT. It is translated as CASSVAGTGNTGELFF. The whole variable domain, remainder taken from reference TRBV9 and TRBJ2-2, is DSGVTQTPKHLITATGQRVTLRCSPRSGDLSVYWYQQSLDQGLQFLIQYYNGEERAKGNILERFSAQQFPDLHSELNLSSLELGDSALYFCASSVAGTGNTGELFFGEGSRLTVL.

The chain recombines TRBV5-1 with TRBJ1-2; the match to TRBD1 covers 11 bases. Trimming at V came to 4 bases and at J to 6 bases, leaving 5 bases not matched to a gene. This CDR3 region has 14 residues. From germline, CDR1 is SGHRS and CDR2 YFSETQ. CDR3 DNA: TGCGCCAGCAGCAGGGACAGGGGGGATGATGGCTACACCTTC. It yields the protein CASSRDRGDDGYTF.

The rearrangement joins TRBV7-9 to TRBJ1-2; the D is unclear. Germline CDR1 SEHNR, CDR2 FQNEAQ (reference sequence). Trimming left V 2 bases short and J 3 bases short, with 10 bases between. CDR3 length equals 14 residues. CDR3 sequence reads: CASSLIPQDYGYTF. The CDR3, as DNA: TGTGCCAGCAGCTTAATACCGCAGGACTATGGCTACACCTTC.

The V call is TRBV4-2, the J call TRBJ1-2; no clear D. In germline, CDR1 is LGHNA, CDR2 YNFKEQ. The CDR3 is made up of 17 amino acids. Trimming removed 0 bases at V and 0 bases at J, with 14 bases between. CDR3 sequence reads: CASSQDLTASPNYGYTF. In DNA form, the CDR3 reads TGTGCCAGCAGCCAAGATCTCACAGCATCCCCTAACTATGGCTACACCTTC.

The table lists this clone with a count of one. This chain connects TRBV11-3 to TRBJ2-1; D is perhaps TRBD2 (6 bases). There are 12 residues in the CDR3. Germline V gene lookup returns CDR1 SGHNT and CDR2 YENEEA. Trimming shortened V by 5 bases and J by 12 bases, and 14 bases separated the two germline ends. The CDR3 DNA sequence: TGTGCCAGCAGCACGCGGCCGGAGGGGCAGTTCTTC. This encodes CASSTRPEGQFF.

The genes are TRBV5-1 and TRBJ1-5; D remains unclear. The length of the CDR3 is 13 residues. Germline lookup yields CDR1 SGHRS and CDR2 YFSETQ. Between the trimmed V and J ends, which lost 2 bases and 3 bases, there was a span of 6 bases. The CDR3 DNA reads TGCGCCAGCAGCTTAGGTCCCAATCAGCCCCAGCATTTT. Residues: CASSLGPNQPQHF. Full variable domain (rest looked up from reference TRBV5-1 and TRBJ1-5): KAGVTQTPRYLIKTRGQQVTLSCSPISGHRSVSWYQQTPGQGLQFLFEYFSETQRNKGNFPGRFSGRQFSNSRSEMNVSTLELGDSALYLCASSLGPNQPQHFGDGTRLSIL.

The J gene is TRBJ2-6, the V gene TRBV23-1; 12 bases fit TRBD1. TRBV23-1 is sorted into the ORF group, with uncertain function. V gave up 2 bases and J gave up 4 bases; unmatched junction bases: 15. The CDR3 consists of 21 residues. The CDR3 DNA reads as TGCGCCAGCAGTCAACTTTCCGGGACAGGGGGCGATAAGTTAGGGGCCAACGTCCTGACTTTC. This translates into CASSQLSGTGGDKLGANVLTF.

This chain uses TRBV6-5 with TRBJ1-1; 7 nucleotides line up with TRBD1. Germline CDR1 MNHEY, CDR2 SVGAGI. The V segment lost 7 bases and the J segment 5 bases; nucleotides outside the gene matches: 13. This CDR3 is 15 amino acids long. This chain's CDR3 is CASILTYRGGTEAFF. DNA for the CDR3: TGTGCCAGCATTTTGACCTACAGGGGAGGAACTGAAGCTTTCTTT.

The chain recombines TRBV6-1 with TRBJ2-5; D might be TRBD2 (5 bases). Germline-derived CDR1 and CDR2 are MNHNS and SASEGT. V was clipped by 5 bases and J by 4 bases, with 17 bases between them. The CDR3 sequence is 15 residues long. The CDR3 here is CASSLEGRMRETQYF. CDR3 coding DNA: TGTGCCAGCAGTTTAGAGGGCCGTATGCGAGAGACCCAGTACTTC.

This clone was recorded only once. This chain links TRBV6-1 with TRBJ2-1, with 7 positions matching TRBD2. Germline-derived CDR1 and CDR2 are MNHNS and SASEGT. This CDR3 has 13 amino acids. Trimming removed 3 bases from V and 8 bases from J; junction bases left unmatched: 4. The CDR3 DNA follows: TGTGCCAGCAGTGACGAGGCGGGAGATGAGCAGTTCTTC. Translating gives CASSDEAGDEQFF.

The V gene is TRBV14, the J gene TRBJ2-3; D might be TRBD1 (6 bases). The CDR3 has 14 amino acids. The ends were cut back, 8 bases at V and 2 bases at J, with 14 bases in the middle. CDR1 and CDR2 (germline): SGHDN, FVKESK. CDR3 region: CASRRTDNTDTQYF. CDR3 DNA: TGTGCCAGCCGAAGGACAGACAACACAGATACGCAGTATTTT. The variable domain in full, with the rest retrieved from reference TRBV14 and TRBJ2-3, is EAGVTQFPSHSVIEKGQTVTLRCDPISGHDNLYWYRRVMGKEIKFLLHFVKESKQDESGMPNNRFLAERTGGTYSTLKVQPAELEDSGVYFCASRRTDNTDTQYFGPGTRLTVL.

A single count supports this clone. In DNA, the CDR3 is TGTGCCAGCAGCCTCGGGACTAGCGGCTCCCGAACCGAGGGGCAGTACTTC. Translation: CASSLGTSGSRTEGQYF. The chain carries TRBV7-9 and TRBJ2-5, with TRBD2 matching 11 bases. J was trimmed by 11 bases and V by 5 bases; bases with no gene match: 19. Germline V gene data show CDR1 as SEHNR and CDR2 as FQNEAQ (reference sequence). This CDR3 contains 17 residues. Based on the CDR3 plus reference TRBV7-9 and TRBJ2-5, the full variable domain is DTGVSQNPRHKITKRGQNVTFRCDPISEHNRLYWYRQTLGQGPEFLTYFQNEAQLEKSRLLSDRFSAERPKGSFSTLEIQRTEQGDSAMYLCASSLGTSGSRTEGQYFGPGTRLLVL.

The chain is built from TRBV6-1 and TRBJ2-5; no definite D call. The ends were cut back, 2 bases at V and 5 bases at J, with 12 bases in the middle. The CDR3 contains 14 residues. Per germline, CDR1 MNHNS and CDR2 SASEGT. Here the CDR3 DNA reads TGTGCCAGCAGTGAAATCGGGTTTTTCGAGACCCAGTACTTC. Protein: CASSEIGFFETQYF.